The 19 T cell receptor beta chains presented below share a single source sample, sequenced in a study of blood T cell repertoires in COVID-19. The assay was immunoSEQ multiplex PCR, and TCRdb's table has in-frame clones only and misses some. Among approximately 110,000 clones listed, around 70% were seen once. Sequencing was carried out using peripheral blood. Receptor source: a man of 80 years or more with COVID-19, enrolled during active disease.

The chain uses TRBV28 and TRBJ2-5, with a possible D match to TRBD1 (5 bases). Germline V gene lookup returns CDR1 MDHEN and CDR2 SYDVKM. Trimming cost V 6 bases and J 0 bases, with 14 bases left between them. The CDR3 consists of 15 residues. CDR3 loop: CASSPYDSNQETQYF. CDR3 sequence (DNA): TGTGCCAGCAGCCCTTACGACAGTAACCAAGAGACCCAGTACTTC.

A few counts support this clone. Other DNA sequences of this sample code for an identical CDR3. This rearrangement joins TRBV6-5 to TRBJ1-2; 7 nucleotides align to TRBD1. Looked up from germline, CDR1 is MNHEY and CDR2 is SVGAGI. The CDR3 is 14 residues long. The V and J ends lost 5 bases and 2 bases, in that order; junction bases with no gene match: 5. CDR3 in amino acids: CASSQTGSNYGYTF. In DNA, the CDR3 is TGTGCCAGCAGTCAGACAGGGTCCAACTATGGCTACACCTTC.

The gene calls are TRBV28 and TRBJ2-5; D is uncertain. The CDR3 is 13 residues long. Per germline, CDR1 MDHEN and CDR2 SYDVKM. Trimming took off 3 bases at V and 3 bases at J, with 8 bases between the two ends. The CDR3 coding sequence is TGTGCCAGCAGTTTTTCCGGAGAAGAGACCCAGTACTTC. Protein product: CASSFSGEETQYF.

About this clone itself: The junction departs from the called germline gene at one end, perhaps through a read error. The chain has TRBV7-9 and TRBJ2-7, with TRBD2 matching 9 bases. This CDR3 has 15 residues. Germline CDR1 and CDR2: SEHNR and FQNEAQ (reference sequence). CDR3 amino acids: CASSLDGTSSHEQYF. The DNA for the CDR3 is TGTGCCAGCAGCTTAGACGGGACTAGCTCCCACGAGCAGTACTTC.

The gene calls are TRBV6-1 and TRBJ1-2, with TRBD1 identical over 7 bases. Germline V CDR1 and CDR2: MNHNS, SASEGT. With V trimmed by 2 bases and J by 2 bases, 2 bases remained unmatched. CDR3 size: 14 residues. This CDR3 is CASSEQGENYGYTF. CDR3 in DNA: TGTGCCAGCAGTGAACAGGGGGAAAACTATGGCTACACCTTC.

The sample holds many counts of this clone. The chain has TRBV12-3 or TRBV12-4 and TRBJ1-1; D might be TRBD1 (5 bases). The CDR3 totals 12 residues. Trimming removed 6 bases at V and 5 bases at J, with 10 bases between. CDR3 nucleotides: TGTGCCAGCAGCCGGGGGGGGACTGAAGCTTTCTTT. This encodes CASSRGGTEAFF.

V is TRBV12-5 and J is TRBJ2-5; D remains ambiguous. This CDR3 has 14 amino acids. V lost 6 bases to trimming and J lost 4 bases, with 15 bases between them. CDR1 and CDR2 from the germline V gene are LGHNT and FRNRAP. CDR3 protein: CASGRTTLGETQYF. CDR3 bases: TGTGCTAGTGGACGTACGACACTGGGAGAGACCCAGTACTTC. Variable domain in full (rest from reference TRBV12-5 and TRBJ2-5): DARVTQTPRHKVTEMGQEVTMRCQPILGHNTVFWYRQTMMQGLELLAYFRNRAPLDDSGMPKDRFSAEMPDATLATLKIQPSEPRDSAVYFCASGRTTLGETQYFGPGTRLLVL.

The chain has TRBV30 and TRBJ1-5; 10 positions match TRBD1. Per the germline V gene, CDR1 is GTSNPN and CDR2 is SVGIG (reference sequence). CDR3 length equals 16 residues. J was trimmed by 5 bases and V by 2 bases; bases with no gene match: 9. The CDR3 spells CAWSSGTGDMYQPQHF. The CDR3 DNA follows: TGTGCCTGGAGTTCGGGGACAGGGGATATGTATCAGCCCCAGCATTTT.

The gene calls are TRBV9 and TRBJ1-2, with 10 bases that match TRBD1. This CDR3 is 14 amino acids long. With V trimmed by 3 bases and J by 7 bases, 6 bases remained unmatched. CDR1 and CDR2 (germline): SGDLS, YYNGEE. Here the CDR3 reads CASSAGGTGVGYTF. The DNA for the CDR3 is TGTGCCAGCAGCGCAGGGGGGACAGGGGTTGGCTACACCTTC. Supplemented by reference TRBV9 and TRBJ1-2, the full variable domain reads DSGVTQTPKHLITATGQRVTLRCSPRSGDLSVYWYQQSLDQGLQFLIQYYNGEERAKGNILERFSAQQFPDLHSELNLSSLELGDSALYFCASSAGGTGVGYTFGSGTRLTVV.

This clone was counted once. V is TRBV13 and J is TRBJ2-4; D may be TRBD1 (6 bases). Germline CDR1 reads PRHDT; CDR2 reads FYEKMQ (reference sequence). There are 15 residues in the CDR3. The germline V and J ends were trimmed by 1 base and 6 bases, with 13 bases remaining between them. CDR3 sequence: CASSLDRAKGNIQYF. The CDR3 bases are TGTGCCAGCAGCTTAGACAGGGCTAAAGGAAACATTCAGTACTTC.

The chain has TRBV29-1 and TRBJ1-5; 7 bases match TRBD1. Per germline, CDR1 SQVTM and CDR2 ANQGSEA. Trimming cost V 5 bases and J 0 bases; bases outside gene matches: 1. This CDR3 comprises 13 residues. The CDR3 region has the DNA TGCAGCGTTAGGGACAGTAGCAATCAGCCCCAGCATTTT. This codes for CSVRDSSNQPQHF.

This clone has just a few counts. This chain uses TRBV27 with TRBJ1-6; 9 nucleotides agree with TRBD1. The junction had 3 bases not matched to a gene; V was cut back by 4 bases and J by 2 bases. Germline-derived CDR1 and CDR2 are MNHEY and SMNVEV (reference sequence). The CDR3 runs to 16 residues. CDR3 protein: CASSSGQGTYNSPLHF. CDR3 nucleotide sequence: TGTGCCAGCAGTTCGGGACAGGGCACCTATAATTCACCCCTCCACTTT.

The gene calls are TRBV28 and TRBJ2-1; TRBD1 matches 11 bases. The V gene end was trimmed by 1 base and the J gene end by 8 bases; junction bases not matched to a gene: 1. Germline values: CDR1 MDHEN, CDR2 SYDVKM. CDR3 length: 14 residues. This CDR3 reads CASSLSDRGHEQFF. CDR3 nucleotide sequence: TGTGCCAGCAGTTTATCGGACAGGGGGCATGAGCAGTTCTTC.

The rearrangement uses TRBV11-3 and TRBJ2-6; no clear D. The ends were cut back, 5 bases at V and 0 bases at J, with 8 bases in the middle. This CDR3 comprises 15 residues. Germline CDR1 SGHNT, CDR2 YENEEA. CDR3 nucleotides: TGTGCCAGCAGCCCGCGTGGCTCTGGGGCCAACGTCCTGACTTTC. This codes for CASSPRGSGANVLTF.

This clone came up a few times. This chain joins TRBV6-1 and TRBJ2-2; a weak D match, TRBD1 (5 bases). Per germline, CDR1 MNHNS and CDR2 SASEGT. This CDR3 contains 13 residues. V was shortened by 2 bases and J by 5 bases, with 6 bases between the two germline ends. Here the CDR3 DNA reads TGTGCCAGCAGTGAACAGGGAACCGGGGAGCTGTTTTTT. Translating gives CASSEQGTGELFF.

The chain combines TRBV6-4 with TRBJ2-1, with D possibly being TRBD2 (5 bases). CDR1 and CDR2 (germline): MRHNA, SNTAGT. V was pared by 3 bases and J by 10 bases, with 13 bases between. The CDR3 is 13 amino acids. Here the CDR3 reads CASSDGPEREQFF. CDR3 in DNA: TGTGCCAGCAGTGATGGGCCCGAGCGGGAGCAGTTCTTC.

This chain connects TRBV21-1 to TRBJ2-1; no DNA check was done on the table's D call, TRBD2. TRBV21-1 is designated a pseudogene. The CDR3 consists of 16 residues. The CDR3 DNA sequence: TGTGCCAGCAGCAAAGTATCAGCGGGATGGGACAATGAGCAGTTCTTC. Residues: CASSKVSAGWDNEQFF.

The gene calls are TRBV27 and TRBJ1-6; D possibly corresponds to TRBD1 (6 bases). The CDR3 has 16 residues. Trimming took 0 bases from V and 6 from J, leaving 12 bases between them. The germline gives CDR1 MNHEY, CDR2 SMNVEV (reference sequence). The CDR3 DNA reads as TGTGCCAGCAGTTTATCGGGGCCAGGGGTTAATTCACCCCTCCACTTT. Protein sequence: CASSLSGPGVNSPLHF.

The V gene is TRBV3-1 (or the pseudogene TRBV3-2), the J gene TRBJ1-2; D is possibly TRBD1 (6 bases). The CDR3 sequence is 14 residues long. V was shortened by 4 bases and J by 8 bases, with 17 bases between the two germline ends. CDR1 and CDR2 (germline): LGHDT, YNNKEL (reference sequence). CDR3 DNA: TGTGCCAGCAGCCCTTTATCACAGGGTCACGGCTACACCTTC. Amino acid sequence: CASSPLSQGHGYTF.